What follows is one T cell receptor (beta chain) and its context. Study processing details: Researchers report that nucleated cell counts were estimated from reference gene primer amplification. Data came from immunoSEQ multiplex PCR; TCRdb stores just in-frame clones and leaves some out. The DNA was the basis for D and trimming; V, J and clone size are from that table. The data hold fewer than 250,000 clones, with 75% to 90% observed a single time. This sample is part of a study of blood T cell repertoires in COVID-19. The wider study: Italy, Spain and the United States were the sources of the convalescent and acute COVID-19 samples. Sample material is recorded as cDNA or gDNA derived from T cells, B-cell-depleted T cells, or PBMCs.

The CDR3 is made up of 16 amino acids. Germline V lookup: CDR1 SGHTA, CDR2 FQGNSA. V shed 5 bases, J shed 2 bases, and the junction held 9 bases outside the gene matches. What was sequenced was peripheral blood. The V and J genes are TRBV7-2 and TRBJ1-3; 7 nucleotides agree with TRBD1. This clonotype originated in a man aged 60-69 years who had recovered from COVID-19. CDR3 region: CASSLGQAGAGNTIYF. In nucleotides, the CDR3 is TGTGCCAGCAGCCTCGGACAGGCAGGGGCTGGAAACACCATATATTTT.